This T cell receptor beta chain was documented in a study of blood T cell repertoires in COVID-19. Study as a whole: The United States, Italy and Spain supplied acute and convalescent COVID-19 samples. Sample material is recorded as cDNA or gDNA derived from T cells, B-cell-depleted T cells, or PBMCs.

The CDR3 extends over 15 amino acids. Germline assignment: CDR1 MDHEN and CDR2 SYDVKM. Trimming shortened V by 1 base and J by 2 bases, and 10 bases separated the two germline ends. Source study methods: Reference gene primers were amplified, and this amplification served to estimate nucleated cell counts. Produced via immunoSEQ multiplex PCR; TCRdb's table is partial and in-frame only. Clone size and the V and J calls come from that table; the DNA yielded D and trimming. The sample has about 94,000 clones, 80% to 85% seen once. The sequenced material came from peripheral blood. This receptor was taken from a man aged 55 to 70 with acute or convalescent COVID-19. The J gene is TRBJ2-3, the V gene TRBV28; D gene unclear. CDR3: CASSLLAELTDTQYF. The CDR3, as DNA: TGTGCCAGCAGTTTATTAGCCGAGCTCACAGATACGCAGTATTTT.